This TCR beta chain was recorded in a study of a mutant IDH1 vaccine in newly diagnosed glioma (dated by TCRdb to 2020 to 2022). For the study in its entirety: Of the roughly 33 treated patients, 62.5% were male and 37.5% were female, and a mean age of roughly 37 years was recorded. Prior to enrollment, standard therapy consisting of radiotherapy alone, temozolomide alone, or radiochemotherapy with temozolomide had been administered to patients, with the combination being received by most patients. Six visits were used for peripheral blood collection: V03 (baseline), V05, V07, V10, V12 and V13. Longitudinal TCRB deep sequencing was performed for around 23 treated patients wherever samples were available for exploratory analyses. What the authors observed across the whole study: It was noted by the authors that analyses of patient blood samples could not be reproduced owing to sample limitations. Selection of PBMC samples for TCRB deep sequencing was based on availability. Pseudoprogression seemed to be unrelated to changes in the top peripheral T cell clonotypes found by TCRB sequencing. Vaccine-induced immune responses across multiple MHC alleles were detected in approximately 93% of patients.

Including cysteine and phenylalanine, the CDR3 has 10 amino acids. Only the CDR3 DNA is retained, 30 bases long and in frame from the first base. Relative to germline, V is 2 bases shorter and J is 11 bases shorter, with 4 bases between their ends. According to the germline V gene (reference sequence), CDR1 reads DFQATT and CDR2 reads SNEGSKA. For this clone: Its antigen specificity is not known. No base quality values were provided; no much bigger clone lies one nucleotide off.

Library prep was done by the immunoSEQ multiplex PCR assay. The hsTCRB Kit was used according to the manufacturer's protocol to amplify rearranged TCR beta chain sequences. TCRB libraries were sequenced on an Illumina MiSeq. Per the source publication's procedure: The kit vendor's proprietary platform handled demultiplexing, trimming and gene mapping. Held by TCRdb, this immuneACCESS table contains in-frame sequences only and omits some clones. Under half of the omission traces to an unresolved V gene where checked; the cause of the rest is unknown. V and J calls and clone size are as listed in that table; D and trimming were resolved from the DNA. The sample table holds some 51,000 clones, of which more than 60% were seen once. The ten largest account for 1.8% of the sample. The time point label here, explained by the study, means: baseline, week 1 (first vaccination visit). What this sample's treatment or condition label stands for: pre-vaccination baseline after standard-of-care therapy. All donors had newly diagnosed IDH1-mutant astrocytomas of WHO grade 3 or 4 that showed loss of nuclear ATRX. The samples were drawn from NOA16, a multicentre, single-arm, open-label phase I trial in Germany that tested a mutant IDH1 peptide vaccine in humans for the first time. Visit V03 blood draws served as the baseline sample for immunogenicity testing. The DNeasy Blood and Tissue Kit was used to extract genomic DNA from EDTA blood for TCRB sequencing.

The chain is made from TRBV20-1 and TRBJ1-6, with an unclear D gene assignment. The source was PBMCs, collected from a glioma patient treated with radiotherapy, temozolomide or both. The receptor's source is a woman in her thirties or forties with glioma. CDR3 reads: CSARNPPLHF. In nucleotide form, the sequence is TGCAGTGCTAGAAATCCACCCCTCCACTTT.